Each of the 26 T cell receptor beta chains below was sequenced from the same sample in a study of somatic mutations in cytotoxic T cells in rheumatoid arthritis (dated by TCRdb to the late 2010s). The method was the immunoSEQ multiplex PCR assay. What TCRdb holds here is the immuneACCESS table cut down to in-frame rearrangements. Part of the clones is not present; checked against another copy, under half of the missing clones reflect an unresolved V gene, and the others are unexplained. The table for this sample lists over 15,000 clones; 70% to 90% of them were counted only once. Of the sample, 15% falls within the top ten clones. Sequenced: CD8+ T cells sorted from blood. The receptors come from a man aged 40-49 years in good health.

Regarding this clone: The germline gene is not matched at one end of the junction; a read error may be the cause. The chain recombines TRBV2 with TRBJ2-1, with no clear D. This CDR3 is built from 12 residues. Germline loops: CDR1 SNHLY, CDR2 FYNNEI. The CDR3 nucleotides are TGTGCCAGCACCCACTCCGACAATGAGCAGTTCTTC. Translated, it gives CASTHSDNEQFF.

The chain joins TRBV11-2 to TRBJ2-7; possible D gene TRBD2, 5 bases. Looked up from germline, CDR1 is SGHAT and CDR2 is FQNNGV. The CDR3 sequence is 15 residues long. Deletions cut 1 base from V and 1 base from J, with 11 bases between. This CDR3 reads CASSLGARASYEQYF. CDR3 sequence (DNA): TGTGCCAGCAGCTTAGGTGCGCGGGCGTCCTACGAGCAGTACTTC. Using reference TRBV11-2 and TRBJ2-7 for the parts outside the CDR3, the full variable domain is EAGVAQSPRYKIIEKRQSVAFWCNPISGHATLYWYQQILGQGPKLLIQFQNNGVVDDSQLPKDRFSAERLKGVDSTLKIQPAKLEDSAVYLCASSLGARASYEQYFGPGTRLTVT.

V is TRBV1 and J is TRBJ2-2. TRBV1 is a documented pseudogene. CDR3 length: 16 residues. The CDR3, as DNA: TGCACCAGCAGCCCGCCCCTTAGACTTGTCAGGGGGGAGCTGTTTTTT. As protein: CTSSPPLRLVRGELFF.

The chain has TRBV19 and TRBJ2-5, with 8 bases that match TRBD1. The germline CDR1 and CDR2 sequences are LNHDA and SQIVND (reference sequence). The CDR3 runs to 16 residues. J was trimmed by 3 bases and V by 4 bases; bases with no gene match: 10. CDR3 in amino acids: CASSTRTGSEEETQYF. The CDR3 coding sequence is TGTGCCAGTAGTACTAGGACAGGGAGTGAGGAAGAGACCCAGTACTTC.

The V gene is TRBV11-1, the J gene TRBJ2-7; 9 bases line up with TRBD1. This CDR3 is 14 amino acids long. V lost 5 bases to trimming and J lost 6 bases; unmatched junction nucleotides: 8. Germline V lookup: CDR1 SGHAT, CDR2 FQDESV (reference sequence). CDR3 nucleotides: TGTGCCAGCAGCCCTCGGGACAGGGCCTTCGAGCAGTACTTC. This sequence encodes CASSPRDRAFEQYF.

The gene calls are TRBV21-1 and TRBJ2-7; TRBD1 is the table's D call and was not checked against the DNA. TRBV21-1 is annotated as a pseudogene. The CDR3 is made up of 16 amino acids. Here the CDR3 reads CASSILGQGGWYEQYF. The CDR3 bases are TGTGCCAGCAGCATTCTAGGACAGGGGGGGTGGTACGAGCAGTACTTC.

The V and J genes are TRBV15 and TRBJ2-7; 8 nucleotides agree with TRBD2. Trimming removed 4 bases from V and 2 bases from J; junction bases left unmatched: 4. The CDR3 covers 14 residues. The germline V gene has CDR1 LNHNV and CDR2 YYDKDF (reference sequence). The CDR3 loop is CATSKDSGAYEQYF. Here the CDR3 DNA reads TGTGCCACCAGCAAAGATAGCGGGGCCTACGAGCAGTACTTC.

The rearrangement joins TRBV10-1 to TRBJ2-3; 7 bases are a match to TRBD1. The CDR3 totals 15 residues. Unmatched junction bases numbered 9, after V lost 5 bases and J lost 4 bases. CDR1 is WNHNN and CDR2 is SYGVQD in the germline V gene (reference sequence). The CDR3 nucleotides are TGCGCCAGCAGTACCTCGACAGGGTGGGCAGATACGCAGTATTTT. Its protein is CASSTSTGWADTQYF.

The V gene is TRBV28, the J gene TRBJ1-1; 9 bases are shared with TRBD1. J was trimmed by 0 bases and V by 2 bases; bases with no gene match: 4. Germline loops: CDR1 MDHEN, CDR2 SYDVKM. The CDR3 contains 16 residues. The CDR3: CASSLHRDRVNTEAFF. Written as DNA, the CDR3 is TGTGCCAGCAGTTTACACCGGGACAGGGTGAACACTGAAGCTTTCTTT.

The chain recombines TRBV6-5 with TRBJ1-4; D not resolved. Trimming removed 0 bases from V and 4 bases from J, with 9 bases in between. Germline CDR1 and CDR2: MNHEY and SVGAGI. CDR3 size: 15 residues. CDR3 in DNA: TGTGCCAGCAGTTACTCTCGACACGGTAATGAAAAACTGTTTTTT. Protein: CASSYSRHGNEKLFF.

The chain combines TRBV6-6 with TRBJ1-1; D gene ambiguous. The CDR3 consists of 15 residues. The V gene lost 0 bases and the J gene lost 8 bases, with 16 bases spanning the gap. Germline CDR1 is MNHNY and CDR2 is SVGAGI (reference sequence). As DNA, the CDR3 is TGTGCCAGCAGTTACTCGAGCGGGAGGGCCGGGGAAGCTTTCTTT. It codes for CASSYSSGRAGEAFF.

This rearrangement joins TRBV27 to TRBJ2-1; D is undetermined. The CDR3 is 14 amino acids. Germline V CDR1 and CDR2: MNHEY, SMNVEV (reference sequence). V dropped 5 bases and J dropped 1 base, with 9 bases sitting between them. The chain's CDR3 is CASSASRSYNEQFF. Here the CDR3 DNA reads TGTGCCAGCAGTGCGAGCAGGTCCTACAATGAGCAGTTCTTC.

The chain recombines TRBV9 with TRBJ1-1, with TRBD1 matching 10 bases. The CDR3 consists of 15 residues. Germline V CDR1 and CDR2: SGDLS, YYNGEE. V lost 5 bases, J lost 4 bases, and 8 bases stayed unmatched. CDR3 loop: CASSDPTGGSTEAFF. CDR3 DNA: TGTGCCAGCAGTGATCCGACAGGGGGCTCCACTGAAGCTTTCTTT.

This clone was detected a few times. The CDR3 region has the DNA TGTGCCAGCAGCACCCTGGGGAGGTTGAACACTGAAGCTTTCTTT. It encodes CASSTLGRLNTEAFF. The V call is TRBV7-2, the J call TRBJ1-1; D is uncertain. CDR1 and CDR2 from the germline V gene are SGHTA and FQGNSA. V dropped 5 bases and J dropped 0 bases, with 13 bases sitting between them. The CDR3 sequence is 15 residues long.

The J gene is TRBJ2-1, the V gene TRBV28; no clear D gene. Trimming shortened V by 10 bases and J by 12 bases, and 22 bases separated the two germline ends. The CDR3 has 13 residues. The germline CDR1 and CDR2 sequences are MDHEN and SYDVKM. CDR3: CATLRNHRDGQFF. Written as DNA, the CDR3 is TGTGCCACCCTCAGAAACCACCGAGACGGGCAGTTCTTC.

CDR3 DNA: TGTGCCAGCTCCGGAGGACAGGGGGTGAACACTGAAGCTTTCTTT. Amino acids: CASSGGQGVNTEAFF. V is TRBV18 and J is TRBJ1-1; 10 bases map to TRBD1. Germline-derived CDR1 and CDR2 are KGHSH and LQKENI. The CDR3 loop spans 15 amino acids. V was pared by 6 bases and J by 0 bases, with 4 bases of the junction left unmatched.

CDR3 protein: CASSYGTRAVRGYTF. In DNA, the CDR3 is TGTGCCAGCAGTTACGGGACCAGGGCGGTGCGTGGCTACACCTTC. The chain carries TRBV6-5 and TRBJ1-2, with D maybe TRBD1 (5 bases). Germline values: CDR1 MNHEY, CDR2 SVGAGI. The ends were cut back, 2 bases at V and 7 bases at J, with 17 bases in the middle. The CDR3 extends over 15 amino acids.

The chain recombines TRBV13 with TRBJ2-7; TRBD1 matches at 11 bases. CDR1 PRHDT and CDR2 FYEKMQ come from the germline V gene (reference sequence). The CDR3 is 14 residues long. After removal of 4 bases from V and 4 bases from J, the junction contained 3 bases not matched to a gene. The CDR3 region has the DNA TGTGCCAGCAGCTCGAGGGACAGGGGGTACGAGCAGTACTTC. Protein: CASSSRDRGYEQYF.

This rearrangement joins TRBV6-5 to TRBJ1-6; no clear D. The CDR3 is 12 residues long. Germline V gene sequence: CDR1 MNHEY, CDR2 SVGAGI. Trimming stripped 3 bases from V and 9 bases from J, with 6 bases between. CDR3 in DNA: TGTGCCAGCAGTTATGGGTCTTCACCCCTCCACTTT. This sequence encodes CASSYGSSPLHF.

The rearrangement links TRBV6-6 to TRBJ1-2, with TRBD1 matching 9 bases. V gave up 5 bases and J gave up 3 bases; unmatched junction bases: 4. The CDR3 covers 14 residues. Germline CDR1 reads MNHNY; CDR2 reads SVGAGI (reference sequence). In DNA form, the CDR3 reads TGTGCCAGCAGTACCGGGACAGGGCACTATGGCTACACCTTC. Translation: CASSTGTGHYGYTF.

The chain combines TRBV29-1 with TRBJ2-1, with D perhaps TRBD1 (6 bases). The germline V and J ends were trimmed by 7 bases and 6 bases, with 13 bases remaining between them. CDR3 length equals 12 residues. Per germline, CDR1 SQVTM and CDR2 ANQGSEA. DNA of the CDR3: TGCAGCGAATCGAAAGGGGGCAATGAGCAGTTCTTC. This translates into CSESKGGNEQFF.

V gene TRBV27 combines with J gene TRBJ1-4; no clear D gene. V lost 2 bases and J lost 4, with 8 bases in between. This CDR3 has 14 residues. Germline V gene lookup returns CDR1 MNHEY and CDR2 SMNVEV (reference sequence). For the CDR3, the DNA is TGTGCCAGCAGTTTAGGGCTCTTTAATGAAAAACTGTTTTTT. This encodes CASSLGLFNEKLFF.

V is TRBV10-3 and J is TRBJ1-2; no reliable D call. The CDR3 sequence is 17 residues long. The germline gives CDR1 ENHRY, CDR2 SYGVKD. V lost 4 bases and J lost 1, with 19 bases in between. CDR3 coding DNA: TGTGCCATCAGTGGGGTTGTTCCGGACGACCGTAACTATGGCTACACCTTC. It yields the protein CAISGVVPDDRNYGYTF.

CDR3 in amino acids: CASSLWEAATEAFF. CDR3 nucleotides: TGTGCCAGCAGTTTGTGGGAGGCGGCCACTGAAGCTTTCTTT. The genes are TRBV27 and TRBJ1-1; D ambiguous. The CDR3 extends over 14 amino acids. Germline CDR1 MNHEY, CDR2 SMNVEV (reference sequence). V lost 3 bases, J lost 4 bases, and 12 bases lay in between.

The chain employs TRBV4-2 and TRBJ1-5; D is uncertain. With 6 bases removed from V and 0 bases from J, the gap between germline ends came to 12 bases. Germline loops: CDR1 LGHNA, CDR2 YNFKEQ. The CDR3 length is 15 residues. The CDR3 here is CASSGGGYSNQPQHF. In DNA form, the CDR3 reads TGTGCCAGCAGTGGAGGTGGGTATAGCAATCAGCCCCAGCATTTT.

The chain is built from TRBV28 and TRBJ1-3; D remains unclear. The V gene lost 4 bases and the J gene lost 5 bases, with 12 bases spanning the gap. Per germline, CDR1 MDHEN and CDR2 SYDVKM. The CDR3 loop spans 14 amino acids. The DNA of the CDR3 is TGTGCCAGCAGTTCACCTAGGGTCCGAAACACCATATATTTT. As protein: CASSSPRVRNTIYF.